These T cell receptor beta chains were read from a single sample in a study of blood T cell repertoires in COVID-19. Method: immunoSEQ multiplex PCR; TCRdb's copy keeps in-frame clones and lacks some. The data hold 270,000 or so clones, with 86% observed a single time. Sequenced: peripheral blood. The receptors originated from a woman aged 25 to 39 with active or convalescent COVID-19. Each CDR3 is given with its conserved first and last residue. The D gene is left open where the match is weak. A clone size is listed for some rows: how often the clone was seen (once, few, many), or a class if it is expanded.

V	J	D	size	DNA	CDR3
TRBV2	TRBJ1-1	NA	NA	TGTGCCAGCTCTTCAGGGGAAATGAACACTGAAGCTTTCTTT	CASSSGEMNTEAFF
TRBV5-1	TRBJ2-5	NA	NA	TGCGCCAGCAGCTTTACAGGGGGGGCCGAGACCCAGTACTTC	CASSFTGGAETQYF
TRBV9	TRBJ1-1	TRBD1	NA	TGTGCCAGCAGCGTGGGACAGGGGAACACTGAAGCTTTCTTT	CASSVGQGNTEAFF
TRBV7-2	TRBJ2-7	NA	NA	TGTGCCAGCAGCTTAAGTAGGGGACAATCCTACGAGCAGTACTTC	CASSLSRGQSYEQYF
TRBV4-2	TRBJ2-3	TRBD2	NA	TGTGCCAGCAGCCAAGATCAGGCGAGCGGGGGGACCACAGATACGCAGTATTTT	CASSQDQASGGTTDTQYF
TRBV9	TRBJ2-1	TRBD1	NA	TGTGCCAGCAGCGTTTCCGCCGGGACAGGGCTCGATGAGCAGTTCTTC	CASSVSAGTGLDEQFF
TRBV14	TRBJ1-6	NA	NA	TGTGCCAGCAGCCAAGATCTGGAGGGATCACCCCTCCACTTT	CASSQDLEGSPLHF
TRBV28	TRBJ2-7	NA	NA	TGTGCCAGCAGAGGGGAACAGGGATCAAGCTCCTACGAGCAGTACTTC	CASRGEQGSSSYEQYF
TRBV9	TRBJ1-4	TRBD1	NA	TGTGCCAGCAGCGTAGTGGACAGGGGAGAAAAACTGTTTTTT	CASSVVDRGEKLFF
TRBV29-1	TRBJ1-2	NA	NA	TGCAGCGTGAGTGGGGGGGCGAGTGGCTACACCTTC	CSVSGGASGYTF
TRBV9	TRBJ2-2	TRBD2	NA	TGTGCCAGCACCCTAGCGGGGGGGGCTTCCGGCACAACCGGGGAGCTGTTTTTT	CASTLAGGASGTTGELFF
TRBV27	TRBJ1-2	TRBD1	NA	TGTGCCAGCAGTACCCTGACAGGGGCGGATGGCTACACCTTC	CASSTLTGADGYTF
TRBV7-9	TRBJ1-1	NA	NA	TGTGCCAGCAGCTTAGGGAGGGAGAAAGCTTTCTTT	CASSLGREKAFF
TRBV27	TRBJ2-7	NA	once	TGTGCCAGCAGCCTGACTCGGAAACTTGGCTCCTACGAGCAGTACTTC	CASSLTRKLGSYEQYF
TRBV19	TRBJ1-5	NA	NA	TGTGCCAGTAGTTCGGGGTGGAATCAGCCCCAGCATTTT	CASSSGWNQPQHF
TRBV28	TRBJ1-6	NA	NA	TGTGCCAGCAGGGTAGCCCTGGCGGGTAATTCACCCCTCCACTTT	CASRVALAGNSPLHF
TRBV5-6	TRBJ2-5	TRBD1	NA	TGTGCCAGCAGCACCTGGACAGGGGACTCGGAGACCCAGTACTTC	CASSTWTGDSETQYF
TRBV27	TRBJ1-6	TRBD1	NA	TGTGCCAGCAGGTTAGGACAGGGGAATTCACCCCTCCACTTT	CASRLGQGNSPLHF
TRBV28	TRBJ2-2	NA	NA	TGTGCCAGCAGTTTCGGCACCGGGGAGCTGTTTTTT	CASSFGTGELFF
TRBV6-4	TRBJ2-3	NA	NA	TGTGCCAGCAGTGAACTCCTAGGAACAGATACGCAGTATTTT	CASSELLGTDTQYF
TRBV2	TRBJ1-2	NA	NA	TGTGCCCTCCGGGATAACTATGGCTACACCTTC	CALRDNYGYTF
TRBV5-1	TRBJ2-1	TRBD2	NA	TGCGCCAGCACTGGACTAGCATCCAATGAGCAGTTCTTC	CASTGLASNEQFF
TRBV6-5	TRBJ1-2	NA	NA	TGTGCCAGCAGACTTCGGACAGCGAACTATGGCTACACCTTC	CASRLRTANYGYTF
TRBV7-9	TRBJ1-4	NA	NA	TGTGCCAGCAGCTTAGGCGGGGGGAGCCGAAATGAAAAACTGTTTTTT	CASSLGGGSRNEKLFF
TRBV5-6	TRBJ1-6	TRBD1	NA	TGTGCCAGCAGCTTGGGGACAGGGGGTATTCATTCACCCCTCCACTTT	CASSLGTGGIHSPLHF
TRBV5-1	TRBJ1-4	NA	NA	TGCGCCAGCAGCTTAAACAGGGAAAACCAACTGTTTTTT	CASSLNRENQLFF
TRBV21-1	TRBJ1-4	NA	NA	TGTGCCAGCAGCCAAATAGCGGACGGAACTAATGAAAAACTGTTTTTT	CASSQIADGTNEKLFF
TRBV7-2	TRBJ2-7	NA	many	TGTGCCAGCAGCTCCCGGGACTCCTACGAGCAGTACTTC	CASSSRDSYEQYF
TRBV18	TRBJ1-1	TRBD1	NA	TGTGCCAGCTCATCGATTAAGGGGGCGTGGGACACTGAAGCTTTCTTT	CASSSIKGAWDTEAFF
TRBV30	TRBJ2-5	NA	once	TGTGCCTGGAGTGGGGGGGAAGAGACCCAGTACTTC	CAWSGGEETQYF